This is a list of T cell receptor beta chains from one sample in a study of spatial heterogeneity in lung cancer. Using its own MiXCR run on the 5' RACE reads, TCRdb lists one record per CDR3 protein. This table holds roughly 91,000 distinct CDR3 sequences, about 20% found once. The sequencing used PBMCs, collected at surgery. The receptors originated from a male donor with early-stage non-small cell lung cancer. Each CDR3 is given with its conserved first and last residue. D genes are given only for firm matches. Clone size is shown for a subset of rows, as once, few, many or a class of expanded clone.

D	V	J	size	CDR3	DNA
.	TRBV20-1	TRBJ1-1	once	CSARDLLNTEAFF	TGCAGTGCTAGAGATCTCTTGAACACTGAAGCTTTCTTT
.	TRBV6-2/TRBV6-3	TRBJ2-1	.	CASSYGGLPPAEQFF	TGTGCCAGCAGTTATGGAGGACTCCCGCCGGCTGAGCAGTTCTTC
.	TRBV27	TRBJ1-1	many	CASSLIGGRTGAFF	TGTGCCAGCAGTTTAATAGGTGGGAGGACGGGAGCTTTCTTT
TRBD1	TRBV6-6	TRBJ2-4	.	CVSSNGQGVNIQYF	TGTGTCAGCAGTAACGGACAGGGGGTTAACATTCAGTACTTC
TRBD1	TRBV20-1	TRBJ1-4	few	CSAKRGGVEKLFF	TGCAGTGCCAAGCGAGGGGGCGTTGAAAAACTGTTTTTT
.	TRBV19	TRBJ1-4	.	CASSIFGVPRGNEKLFF	TGTGCCAGTAGTATCTTTGGGGTGCCTCGTGGTAATGAAAAACTGTTTTTT
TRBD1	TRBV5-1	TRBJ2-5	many	CASSGQGQETQYF	TGCGCCAGCAGCGGACAGGGCCAAGAGACCCAGTACTTC
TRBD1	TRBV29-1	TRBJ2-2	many	CSVRRQGAGELFF	TGCAGCGTTCGGAGACAGGGGGCCGGGGAGCTGTTTTTT
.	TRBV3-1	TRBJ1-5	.	CASSQSGFSQPQHF	TGTGCCAGCAGCCAATCGGGGTTCAGTCAGCCCCAGCATTTT
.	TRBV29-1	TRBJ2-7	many	CSVTVTYEQYF	TGCAGCGTAACCGTAACCTACGAGCAGTACTTC
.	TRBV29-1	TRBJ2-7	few	CSVDQVGTGEQYF	TGCAGCGTTGACCAGGTCGGAACCGGCGAGCAGTACTTC
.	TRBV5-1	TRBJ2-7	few	CASSFTGTEAYEQYF	TGCGCCAGCAGCTTCACCGGGACGGAAGCCTACGAGCAGTACTTC
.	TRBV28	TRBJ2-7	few	CASSLPRGRSYEQYF	TGTGCCAGCAGTTTACCCCGGGGGCGGTCCTACGAGCAGTACTTC
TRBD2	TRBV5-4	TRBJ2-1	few	CASSLEREPHNEQFF	TGTGCCAGCAGCTTGGAGCGGGAGCCACACAATGAGCAGTTCTTC
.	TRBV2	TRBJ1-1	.	CASERSPGFDTEAFF	TGTGCCAGCGAGAGGTCCCCGGGGTTTGACACTGAAGCTTTCTTT
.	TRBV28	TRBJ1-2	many	CASSLIQSGYGYTF	TGTGCCAGCAGCTTAATACAGAGTGGCTATGGCTACACCTTC
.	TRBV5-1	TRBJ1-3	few	CASSPVPGNTIYF	TGCGCCAGCAGCCCGGTCCCTGGTAACACCATATATTTT
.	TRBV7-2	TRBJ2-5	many	CASNLLDGQETQYF	TGTGCCAGCAACCTTTTGGATGGCCAAGAGACCCAGTACTTC
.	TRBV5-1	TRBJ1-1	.	CASSLLGLNTEAFF	TGCGCCAGCAGCTTGTTAGGGTTGAACACTGAAGCTTTCTTT
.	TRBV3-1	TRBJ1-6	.	CASSQGTGSPLHF	TGTGCCAGCAGCCAAGGGACCGGCTCACCCCTCCACTTT
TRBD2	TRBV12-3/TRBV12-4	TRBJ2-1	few	CASSLLAGGDNEQFF	TGTGCCAGCAGTCTACTAGCGGGGGGCGACAATGAGCAGTTCTTC
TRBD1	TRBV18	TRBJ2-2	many	CASSPGTGNTGELFF	TGTGCCAGCTCACCAGGGACAGGGAACACCGGGGAGCTGTTTTTT